This T cell receptor beta chain comes out of a study of CD8 T cells in Susac syndrome (dated by TCRdb to between 2017 and 2020). In the study overall: The study used repertoire sequencing to test whether antigen drove CD8+ T cell activation and differentiation in Susac syndrome.

High-throughput TCR beta sequencing profiled peripheral blood CD8+ and CD4+ T cells from healthy donors, Susac syndrome patients and multiple sclerosis patients. Healthy donors were included as age- and sex-matched controls. Bulk CD8+ and CD4+ T cells were purified by magnetic negative isolation, while CD8+ TEMRA cells were enriched using FACS. Blood was collected in EDTA tubes and processed within 24 hours, with PBMCs isolated through density gradient centrifugation. PBMCs intended for TCR sequencing were frozen in liquid nitrogen and were later thawed in a 37 degrees C water bath. The sorted or isolated CD4+, CD8+ and CD8+ TEMRA cells had a purity of 90% or higher. RNA was extracted using the RNeasy kit, and about 0.45 to 1 ug of the RNA was reverse transcribed with random hexamers. The immunoSEQ multiplex PCR assay, which covers 54 Vbeta and 13 Jbeta segments, was used to amplify TCR beta CDR3 regions. PCR amplification bias was corrected using a synthetic template baseline for primer optimization and computational correction. Regarding the original processing steps: Reads were annotated to V, D and J genes according to IMGT and were analyzed with immunoSEQ Analyzer, with only productive sequences retained. To calculate clonality, Shannon entropy was normalized by log2 of the number of productive unique sequences and then subtracted from one. For each patient and control, public and private clones were evaluated among the 100 most prevalent clones. Susac-specific clones were defined as absent from healthy and MS cohorts, around 980 published viral clones and other ImmuneACCESS disease sequences. TCRdb ran its own pipeline on the public reads, namely fastp trimming at Q25 and MiXCR clone calling, and kept in-frame beta chains. CDR3 protein duplicates are merged, each entry listing the most common genes and DNA. TCRdb, rather than the study authors, made the V and J calls. The sample table contains 100,000 to 150,000 distinct CDR3 sequences; only one count was recorded for about 93% of them. 0.065% to 0.09% of the sample belongs to the ten largest clones.

Paper-wide results and their limitations: The TCR sequencing and HLA analysis was acknowledged to have included a relatively small number of individuals.

As for this clonotype: The clone's antigen remains unknown. No base qualities exist here, and no much larger clone lies one base off it.

Material: CD4+ T cells from PBMCs. This sequence originates from a human donor in good health.

CDR3 reads: CASSLDSYSNQPQHF. The nucleotide sequence is TGTGCCAGCAGCTTAGACAGCTATAGCAATCAGCCCCAGCATTTT. The chain joins TRBV7-2 to TRBJ1-5; the D gene remains uncertain. The V and J ends are trimmed by 1 base and 0 bases, leaving 7 bases between them. Per the germline V gene, SGHTA is the CDR1 and FQGNSA is the CDR2. The CDR3, cysteine through phenylalanine, is 15 amino acids long. The kept DNA is CDR3 alone, 45 bases in frame from the first base.